This T cell receptor (beta chain) originates from a study of tumor and adjacent non-tumor tissue in lung cancer. Study-wide context: The patients, approximately 9 men and about five women, were roughly 30 to 80 with stage I to III disease. Samples averaged around 4.2 million productive TCRbeta reads each. Broader study findings: Compared with tumor, normal lung showed significantly lower TCR diversity.

RNA was extracted from bulk tissue without any cell sorting. Chemotherapy-naive patients with new lung cancer underwent thoracic surgery in China, August–late 2014. This CDR3 contains 16 residues. This clonotype was observed many times. Antigen unknown. A modified ARM-PCR protocol with three rounds of nested PCR amplified TCRbeta. TCRdb called the multiplex PCR reads again in MiXCR, with one record for every CDR3 protein. The table shows some 78,000 distinct CDR3 sequences, with over 75% occurring only once. The V and J genes are TRBV21-1 and TRBJ1-5; TRBD1 reflects the table's D call only, with no check against the DNA. TRBV21-1 is a pseudogene segment. This clonotype originated in a woman in her forties or fifties with non-small cell lung cancer. The sequencing input was lung tumor tissue. CDR3 nucleotides: TGTGCCAGCAGCAAATGGTTGGGACAGCGCAATCAGCCCCAGCATTTT. Its protein product is CASSKWLGQRNQPQHF.